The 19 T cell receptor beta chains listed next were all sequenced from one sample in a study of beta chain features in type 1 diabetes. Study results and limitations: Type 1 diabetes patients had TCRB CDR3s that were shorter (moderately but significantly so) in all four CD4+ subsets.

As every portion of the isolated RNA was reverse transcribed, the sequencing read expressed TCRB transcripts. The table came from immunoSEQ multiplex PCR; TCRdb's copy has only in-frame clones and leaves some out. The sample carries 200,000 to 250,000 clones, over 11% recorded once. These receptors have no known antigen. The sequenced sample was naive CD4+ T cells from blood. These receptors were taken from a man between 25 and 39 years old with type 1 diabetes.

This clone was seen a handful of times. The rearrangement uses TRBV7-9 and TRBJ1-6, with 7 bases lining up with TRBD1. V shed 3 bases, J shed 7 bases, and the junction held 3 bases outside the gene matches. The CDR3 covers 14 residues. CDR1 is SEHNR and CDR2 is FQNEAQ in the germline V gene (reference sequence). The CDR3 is CASSLLQGNSPLHF. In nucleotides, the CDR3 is TGTGCCAGCAGCTTGTTACAGGGGAATTCACCCCTCCACTTT.

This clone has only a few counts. CDR3 bases: TGTGCCAGCAGGATGACAGGGCTTAGCACAGATACGCAGTATTTT. Translation: CASRMTGLSTDTQYF. V usage is TRBV6-5 and J usage is TRBJ2-3; 7 nucleotides match TRBD1. CDR3 length equals 15 residues. V lost 6 bases, J lost 0 bases, and 6 bases stayed unmatched. Germline V lookup: CDR1 MNHEY, CDR2 SVGAGI.

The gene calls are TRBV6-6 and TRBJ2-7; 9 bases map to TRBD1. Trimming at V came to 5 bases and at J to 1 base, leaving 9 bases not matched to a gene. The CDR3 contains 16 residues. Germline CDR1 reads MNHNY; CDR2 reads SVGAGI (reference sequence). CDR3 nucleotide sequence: TGTGCCAGCAGTGGACAGGGGAGTTCACAATCCTACGAGCAGTACTTC. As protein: CASSGQGSSQSYEQYF.

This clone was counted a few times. CDR3 region: CASSPALGQAYEQYF. CDR3 DNA: TGTGCCAGCAGTCCCGCACTGGGGCAGGCCTACGAGCAGTACTTC. This chain connects TRBV28 to TRBJ2-7; a possible D gene is TRBD1 (5 bases). In germline, CDR1 is MDHEN, CDR2 SYDVKM. The ends were cut back, 5 bases at V and 2 bases at J, with 16 bases in the middle. The CDR3 contains 15 residues.

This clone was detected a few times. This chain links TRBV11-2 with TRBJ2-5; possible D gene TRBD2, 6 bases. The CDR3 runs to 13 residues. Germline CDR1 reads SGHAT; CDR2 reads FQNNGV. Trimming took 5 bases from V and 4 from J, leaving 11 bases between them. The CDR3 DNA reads TGTGCCAGCAGCCCCGCGGGGAGAGAGACCCAGTACTTC. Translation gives CASSPAGRETQYF.

CDR3 sequence: CASSGQTGQAALYEQYF. DNA for the CDR3: TGTGCCAGCAGTGGTCAGACGGGACAGGCGGCCTTGTACGAGCAGTACTTC. The chain carries TRBV25-1 and TRBJ2-7; 8 nucleotides align to TRBD1. The CDR3 length is 17 residues. Unmatched junction bases numbered 15, after V lost 4 bases and J lost 4 bases. The germline V gene encodes CDR1 MGHDK and CDR2 SYGVNS.

CDR3 protein: CASNGGGMNTEAFF. Written as DNA, the CDR3 is TGCGCCAGCAATGGGGGGGGGATGAACACTGAAGCTTTCTTT. The gene calls are TRBV10-2 and TRBJ1-1; tentatively, D is TRBD1 (5 bases). The germline V gene encodes CDR1 WSHSY and CDR2 SAAADI. The CDR3 contains 14 residues. The germline V and J ends were trimmed by 7 bases and 0 bases, with 12 bases remaining between them.

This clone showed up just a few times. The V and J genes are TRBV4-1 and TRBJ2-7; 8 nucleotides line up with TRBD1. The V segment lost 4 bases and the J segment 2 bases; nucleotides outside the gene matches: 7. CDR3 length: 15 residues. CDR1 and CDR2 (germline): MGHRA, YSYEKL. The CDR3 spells CASSLTQGGPYEQYF. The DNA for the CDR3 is TGCGCCAGCAGCCTCACACAGGGGGGCCCCTACGAGCAGTACTTC.

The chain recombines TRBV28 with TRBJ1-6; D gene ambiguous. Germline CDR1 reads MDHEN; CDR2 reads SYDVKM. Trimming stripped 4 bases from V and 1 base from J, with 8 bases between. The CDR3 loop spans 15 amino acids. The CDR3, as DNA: TGTGCCAGCAGTTCAGCGGGGTCCTATAATTCACCCCTCCACTTT. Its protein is CASSSAGSYNSPLHF.

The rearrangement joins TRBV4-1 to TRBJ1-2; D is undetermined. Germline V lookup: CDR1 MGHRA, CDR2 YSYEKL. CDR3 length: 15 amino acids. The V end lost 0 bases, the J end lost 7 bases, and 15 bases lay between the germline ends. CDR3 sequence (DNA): TGCGCCAGCAGCCAAGAATCAGCGGGTTTTGGTGGCTACACCTTC. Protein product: CASSQESAGFGGYTF.

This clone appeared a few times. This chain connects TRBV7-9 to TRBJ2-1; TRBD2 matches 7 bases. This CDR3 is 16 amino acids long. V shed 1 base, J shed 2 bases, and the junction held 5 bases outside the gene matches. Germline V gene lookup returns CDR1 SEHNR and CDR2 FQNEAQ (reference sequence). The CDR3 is CASSLGLAAPYNEQFF. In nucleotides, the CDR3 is TGTGCCAGCAGCTTAGGGCTAGCGGCACCCTACAATGAGCAGTTCTTC. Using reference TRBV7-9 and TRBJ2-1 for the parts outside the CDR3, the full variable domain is DTGVSQNPRHKITKRGQNVTFRCDPISEHNRLYWYRQTLGQGPEFLTYFQNEAQLEKSRLLSDRFSAERPKGSFSTLEIQRTEQGDSAMYLCASSLGLAAPYNEQFFGPGTRLTVL.

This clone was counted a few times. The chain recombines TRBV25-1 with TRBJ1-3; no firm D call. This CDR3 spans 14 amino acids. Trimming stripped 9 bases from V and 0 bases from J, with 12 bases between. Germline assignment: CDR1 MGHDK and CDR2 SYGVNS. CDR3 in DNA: TGTGCCAGTGGAGGAGGAGTCTCTGGAAACACCATATATTTT. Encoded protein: CASGGGVSGNTIYF. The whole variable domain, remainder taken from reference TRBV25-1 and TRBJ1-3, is EADIYQTPRYLVIGTGKKITLECSQTMGHDKMYWYQQDPGMELHLIHYSYGVNSTEKGDLSSESTVSRIRTEHFPLTLESARPSHTSQYLCASGGGVSGNTIYFGEGSWLTVV.

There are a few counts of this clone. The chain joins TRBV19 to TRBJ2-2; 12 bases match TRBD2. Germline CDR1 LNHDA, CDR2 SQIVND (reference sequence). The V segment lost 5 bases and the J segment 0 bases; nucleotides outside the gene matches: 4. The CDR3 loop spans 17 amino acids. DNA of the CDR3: TGTGCCAGTAGTTTCCCTAGCGGGAGGGCGAACACCGGGGAGCTGTTTTTT. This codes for CASSFPSGRANTGELFF.

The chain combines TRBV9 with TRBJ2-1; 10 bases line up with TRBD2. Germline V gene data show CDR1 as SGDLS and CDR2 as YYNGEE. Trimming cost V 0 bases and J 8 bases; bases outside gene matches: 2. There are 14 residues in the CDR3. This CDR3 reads CASSVGLAGDEQFF. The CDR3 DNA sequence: TGTGCCAGCAGCGTAGGTCTAGCGGGAGATGAGCAGTTCTTC.

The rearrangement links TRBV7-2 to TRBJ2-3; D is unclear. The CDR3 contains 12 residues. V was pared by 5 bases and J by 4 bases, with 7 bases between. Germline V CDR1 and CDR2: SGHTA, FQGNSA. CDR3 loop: CASSPFADTQYF. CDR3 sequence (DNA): TGTGCCAGCAGCCCCTTCGCAGATACGCAGTATTTT.

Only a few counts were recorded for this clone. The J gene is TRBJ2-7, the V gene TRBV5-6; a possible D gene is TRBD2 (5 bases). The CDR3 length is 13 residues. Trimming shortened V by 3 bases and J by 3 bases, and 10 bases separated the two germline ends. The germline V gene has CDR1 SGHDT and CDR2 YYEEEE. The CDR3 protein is CASSSRRGYEQYF. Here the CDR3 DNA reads TGTGCCAGCAGCTCTCGCCGGGGCTACGAGCAGTACTTC.

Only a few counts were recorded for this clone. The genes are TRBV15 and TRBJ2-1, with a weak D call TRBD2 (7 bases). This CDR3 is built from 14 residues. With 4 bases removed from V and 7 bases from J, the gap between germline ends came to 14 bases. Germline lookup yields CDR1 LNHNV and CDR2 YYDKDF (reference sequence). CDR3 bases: TGTGCCACCAGCACTCGGGGGGCGTCGAATGAGCAGTTCTTC. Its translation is CATSTRGASNEQFF.

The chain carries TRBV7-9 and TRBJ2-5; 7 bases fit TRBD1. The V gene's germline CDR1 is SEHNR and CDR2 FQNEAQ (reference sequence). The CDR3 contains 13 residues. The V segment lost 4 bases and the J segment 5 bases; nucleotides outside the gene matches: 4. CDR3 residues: CASSSDRRETQYF. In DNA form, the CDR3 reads TGTGCCAGCAGCTCGGACAGGCGGGAGACCCAGTACTTC. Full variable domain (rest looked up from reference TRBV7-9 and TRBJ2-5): DTGVSQNPRHKITKRGQNVTFRCDPISEHNRLYWYRQTLGQGPEFLTYFQNEAQLEKSRLLSDRFSAERPKGSFSTLEIQRTEQGDSAMYLCASSSDRRETQYFGPGTRLLVL.

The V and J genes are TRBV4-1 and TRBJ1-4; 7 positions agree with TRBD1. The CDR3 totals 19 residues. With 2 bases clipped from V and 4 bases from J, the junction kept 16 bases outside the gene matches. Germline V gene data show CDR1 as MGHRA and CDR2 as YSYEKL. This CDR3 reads CASSQSEGAAGTDNEKLFF. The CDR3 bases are TGCGCCAGCAGCCAAAGTGAGGGGGCTGCGGGGACGGATAATGAAAAACTGTTTTTT.